A selection of T cell receptor beta chains follows, all from one sample in a study of shared clonotypes between healthy human individuals. Repertoires were generated with immunoSEQ multiplex PCR, while TCRdb's copy carries only in-frame clones and drops some. The data contain around 1,900,000 clones, roughly 93% of them singletons. Sequencing was carried out using naive CD8+ T cells from PBMCs. The receptors derive from a man younger than 30 in good health. Some clones in this sample may be carry-over from other donors' samples. The CDR3 runs from the conserved cysteine through the conserved F or W. The D gene is left open where the match is weak. Rows give clone size only sometimes, using once, few, many, or a class for an expanded clone.

j_gene: TRBJ1-1; abundance: once; d_gene: NA; v_gene: TRBV5-1; CDR3aa: CASSSTNTEAFF; CDR3nt: TGCGCCAGCAGCTCCACTAACACTGAAGCTTTCTTT
j_gene: TRBJ2-2; abundance: NA; d_gene: NA; v_gene: TRBV9; CDR3aa: CASSVATPPWGTGELFF; CDR3nt: TGTGCCAGCAGCGTAGCTACCCCGCCGTGGGGCACCGGGGAGCTGTTTTTT
j_gene: TRBJ2-1; abundance: NA; d_gene: NA; v_gene: TRBV10-1; CDR3aa: CASGPGEGDNEQFF; CDR3nt: TGCGCCAGCGGTCCCGGAGAGGGAGACAATGAGCAGTTCTTC
j_gene: TRBJ1-5; abundance: NA; d_gene: NA; v_gene: TRBV7-9; CDR3aa: CASSLQGAPQHF; CDR3nt: TGTGCCAGCAGCTTACAGGGCGCGCCCCAGCATTTT
j_gene: TRBJ1-1; abundance: NA; d_gene: TRBD1; v_gene: TRBV19; CDR3aa: CASSIPRQGAKTEAFF; CDR3nt: TGTGCCAGTAGTATCCCCCGACAGGGGGCTAAGACTGAAGCTTTCTTT
j_gene: TRBJ2-5; abundance: NA; d_gene: NA; v_gene: TRBV7-9; CDR3aa: CASSLLRESRKETQYF; CDR3nt: TGTGCCAGCAGCTTACTCCGGGAATCGAGGAAAGAGACCCAGTACTTC
j_gene: TRBJ2-2; abundance: NA; d_gene: NA; v_gene: TRBV27; CDR3aa: CASSPLRGELFF; CDR3nt: TGTGCCAGCAGTCCTCTACGCGGGGAGCTGTTTTTT
j_gene: TRBJ2-7; abundance: NA; d_gene: TRBD2; v_gene: TRBV27; CDR3aa: CASSLTAGSGRGLGYEQYF; CDR3nt: TGTGCCAGCAGTTTAACGGCGGGGAGCGGGAGAGGGTTGGGCTACGAGCAGTACTTC
j_gene: TRBJ1-4; abundance: NA; d_gene: NA; v_gene: TRBV19; CDR3aa: CASSISAAINEKLFF; CDR3nt: TGTGCCAGTAGTATTAGTGCAGCTATTAATGAAAAACTGTTTTTT
j_gene: TRBJ1-1; abundance: NA; d_gene: TRBD1; v_gene: TRBV9; CDR3aa: CASSPTGGAWSTEAFF; CDR3nt: TGTGCCAGCAGCCCCACAGGGGGCGCTTGGAGCACTGAAGCTTTCTTT
j_gene: TRBJ2-2; abundance: NA; d_gene: NA; v_gene: TRBV6-1; CDR3aa: CATGGAGELFF; CDR3nt: TGTGCCACCGGAGGGGCCGGGGAGCTGTTTTTT
j_gene: TRBJ1-5; abundance: once; d_gene: NA; v_gene: TRBV4-1; CDR3aa: CASSQAGRHQPQHF; CDR3nt: TGCGCCAGCAGCCAAGCAGGCAGGCATCAACCCCAGCATTTT
j_gene: TRBJ2-1; abundance: NA; d_gene: TRBD2; v_gene: TRBV7-6; CDR3aa: CASSDPLADGDEQFF; CDR3nt: TGTGCCAGCAGCGACCCCCTAGCGGACGGAGATGAGCAGTTCTTC
j_gene: TRBJ2-2; abundance: NA; d_gene: NA; v_gene: TRBV7-2; CDR3aa: CASSLGRGSIYTGELFF; CDR3nt: TGTGCCAGCAGCTTAGGTCGGGGGTCCATATACACCGGGGAGCTGTTTTTT
j_gene: TRBJ2-7; abundance: NA; d_gene: TRBD1; v_gene: TRBV7-8; CDR3aa: CASSPRQGQDEQYF; CDR3nt: TGTGCCAGCAGCCCACGACAGGGCCAAGACGAGCAGTACTTC
j_gene: TRBJ1-5; abundance: NA; d_gene: NA; v_gene: TRBV9; CDR3aa: CASSASLGAGQPQHF; CDR3nt: TGTGCCAGCAGCGCGAGCCTAGGGGCGGGTCAGCCCCAGCATTTT
j_gene: TRBJ2-7; abundance: once; d_gene: TRBD2; v_gene: TRBV7-9; CDR3aa: CASSLGVAGADEQYF; CDR3nt: TGTGCCAGCAGCTTAGGGGTCGCGGGAGCGGACGAGCAGTACTTC
j_gene: TRBJ2-7; abundance: NA; d_gene: TRBD2; v_gene: TRBV27; CDR3aa: CASTETSGKYEQYF; CDR3nt: TGTGCCAGCACCGAGACTAGCGGGAAGTACGAGCAGTACTTC
j_gene: TRBJ2-7; abundance: NA; d_gene: TRBD1; v_gene: TRBV27; CDR3aa: CASSFPGGVGEQYF; CDR3nt: TGTGCCAGCAGTTTTCCAGGGGGTGTGGGCGAGCAGTACTTC
j_gene: TRBJ1-4; abundance: once; d_gene: NA; v_gene: TRBV7-9; CDR3aa: CASSSRGMHEKLFF; CDR3nt: TGTGCCAGCAGCTCCAGGGGTATGCATGAAAAACTGTTTTTT
j_gene: TRBJ1-5; abundance: NA; d_gene: NA; v_gene: TRBV7-8; CDR3aa: CASSLEGGRNQPQHF; CDR3nt: TGTGCCAGCAGCTTAGAGGGGGGTCGCAATCAGCCCCAGCATTTT
j_gene: TRBJ1-1; abundance: NA; d_gene: NA; v_gene: TRBV4-2; CDR3aa: CASRSRAYTEAFF; CDR3nt: TGTGCCAGCAGGTCCAGGGCTTACACTGAAGCTTTCTTT
j_gene: TRBJ2-7; abundance: NA; d_gene: NA; v_gene: TRBV6-5; CDR3aa: CASSYEFGERSYEQYF; CDR3nt: TGTGCCAGCAGTTACGAGTTCGGGGAGAGGTCCTACGAGCAGTACTTC
j_gene: TRBJ2-1; abundance: NA; d_gene: TRBD2; v_gene: TRBV9; CDR3aa: CASSVGASGLLYNEQFF; CDR3nt: TGTGCCAGCAGCGTAGGGGCTAGCGGGCTACTATACAATGAGCAGTTCTTC
j_gene: TRBJ1-5; abundance: NA; d_gene: NA; v_gene: TRBV6-1; CDR3aa: CASRGDGSRPQHF; CDR3nt: TGTGCCAGCAGAGGGGACGGGTCGCGGCCCCAGCATTTT
j_gene: TRBJ1-5; abundance: NA; d_gene: NA; v_gene: TRBV7-9; CDR3aa: CASSLAPAGVRNQPQHF; CDR3nt: TGTGCCAGCAGCTTAGCTCCGGCAGGGGTCCGGAATCAGCCCCAGCATTTT
j_gene: TRBJ2-7; abundance: NA; d_gene: NA; v_gene: TRBV4-1; CDR3aa: CASRASRDNPYEQYF; CDR3nt: TGCGCCAGCAGGGCCAGCCGGGACAACCCCTACGAGCAGTACTTC
j_gene: TRBJ2-3; abundance: NA; d_gene: NA; v_gene: TRBV5-6; CDR3aa: CASSWGADTQYF; CDR3nt: TGTGCCAGCAGCTGGGGAGCAGATACGCAGTATTTT
j_gene: TRBJ2-7; abundance: NA; d_gene: TRBD2; v_gene: TRBV28; CDR3aa: CASSFRTSGSRYEQYF; CDR3nt: TGTGCCAGCAGTTTTCGGACTAGCGGGAGTCGCTACGAGCAGTACTTC
j_gene: TRBJ2-3; abundance: NA; d_gene: NA; v_gene: TRBV27; CDR3aa: CASSLFPTTDTQYF; CDR3nt: TGTGCCAGCAGTTTATTCCCAACAACAGATACGCAGTATTTT
j_gene: TRBJ2-6; abundance: NA; d_gene: TRBD1; v_gene: TRBV9; CDR3aa: CASSVGDRSVLTF; CDR3nt: TGTGCCAGCAGCGTAGGGGACAGGTCTGTCCTGACTTTC
j_gene: TRBJ2-5; abundance: NA; d_gene: NA; v_gene: TRBV15; CDR3aa: CATSRTSQETQYF; CDR3nt: TGTGCCACCAGCAGGACATCTCAAGAGACCCAGTACTTC
j_gene: TRBJ1-4; abundance: few; d_gene: NA; v_gene: TRBV25-1; CDR3aa: CATKAEKLFF; CDR3nt: TGTGCCACCAAGGCCGAAAAACTGTTTTTT
j_gene: TRBJ2-1; abundance: NA; d_gene: NA; v_gene: TRBV4-3; CDR3aa: CASSQGSELPPWNEQFF; CDR3nt: TGCGCCAGCAGCCAAGGGTCAGAGCTACCCCCCTGGAATGAGCAGTTCTTC
j_gene: TRBJ2-7; abundance: NA; d_gene: NA; v_gene: TRBV10-2; CDR3aa: CASLDLGHEQYF; CDR3nt: TGCGCCAGCTTGGACCTCGGCCACGAGCAGTACTTC
j_gene: TRBJ2-1; abundance: NA; d_gene: NA; v_gene: TRBV5-6; CDR3aa: CASSSLGTFNEQFF; CDR3nt: TGTGCCAGCAGCTCCCTGGGAACCTTCAATGAGCAGTTCTTC